The 32 T cell receptor beta chains in this list originate from one sample, sequenced in a study of cytomegalovirus exposure and HLA in healthy donors. It was with 60 Vbeta and 13 Jbeta primers that the PCR ran. Libraries were prepared by immunoSEQ multiplex PCR; TCRdb keeps only in-frame clonotypes and omits some of them. The data hold 150,000 to 200,000 clones, with 65% to 80% observed a single time. The sample consisted of PBMCs. Receptor source: a female donor in good health and CMV-seronegative.

This chain joins TRBV30 and TRBJ2-7, with 9 positions matching TRBD1. Germline loops: CDR1 GTSNPN, CDR2 SVGIG (reference sequence). The CDR3 is made up of 15 amino acids. V was pared by 3 bases and J by 6 bases, with 12 bases of the junction left unmatched. The DNA for the CDR3 is TGTGCCTGGAGATTAACCGGGACAGGGCAAGTCGAGCAGTACTTC. This sequence encodes CAWRLTGTGQVEQYF. Supplemented by reference TRBV30 and TRBJ2-7, the full variable domain reads SQTIHQWPATLVQPVGSPLSLECTVEGTSNPNLYWYRQAAGRGLQLLFYSVGIGQISSEVPQNLSASRPQDRQFILSSKKLLLSDSGFYLCAWRLTGTGQVEQYFGPGTRLTVT.

The gene calls are TRBV29-1 and TRBJ1-5, with 9 bases matching TRBD1. V lost 6 bases to trimming and J lost 5 bases; unmatched junction nucleotides: 11. Germline CDR1 SQVTM, CDR2 ANQGSEA. This CDR3 spans 15 amino acids. In DNA, the CDR3 is TGCAGCGTCGTTACAGGGGGCGCGAGCCATCAGCCCCAGCATTTT. This encodes CSVVTGGASHQPQHF.

This clone was recorded a few times. The J gene is TRBJ1-2, the V gene TRBV27, with a possible D match to TRBD1 (5 bases). Germline V CDR1 and CDR2: MNHEY, SMNVEV (reference sequence). CDR3 length: 13 residues. The V end lost 4 bases, the J end lost 3 bases, and 9 bases lay between the germline ends. CDR3 bases: TGTGCCAGCAGTTGGGGCGGGGACTATGGCTACACCTTC. This translates into CASSWGGDYGYTF.

This clone was seen a few times. V and J are TRBV9 and TRBJ2-4; 7 bases line up with TRBD1. The V gene's germline CDR1 is SGDLS and CDR2 YYNGEE. After removal of 0 bases from V and 8 bases from J, the junction contained 8 bases not matched to a gene. The CDR3 consists of 15 residues. CDR3 region: CASSVETGRQDIQYF. CDR3 in DNA: TGTGCCAGCAGCGTAGAGACAGGGCGGCAAGACATTCAGTACTTC. Filled out from reference TRBV9 and TRBJ2-4, the complete variable domain reads DSGVTQTPKHLITATGQRVTLRCSPRSGDLSVYWYQQSLDQGLQFLIQYYNGEERAKGNILERFSAQQFPDLHSELNLSSLELGDSALYFCASSVETGRQDIQYFGAGTRLSVL.

The V and J genes are TRBV4-2 and TRBJ1-1; D is perhaps TRBD1 (6 bases). Deletions cut 5 bases from V and 4 bases from J, with 20 bases between. The CDR3 runs 16 residues. Germline V gene sequence: CDR1 LGHNA, CDR2 YNFKEQ. In DNA, the CDR3 is TGTGCCAGCAGCTCTCGGGAGGGGGGGAGAGGCACTGAAGCTTTCTTT. The encoded protein is CASSSREGGRGTEAFF.

Only a few counts were recorded for this clone. The chain employs TRBV7-3 and TRBJ1-4, with a possible D match to TRBD1 (5 bases). The CDR3 extends over 11 amino acids. V lost 5 bases, J lost 10 bases, and 8 bases lay in between. Germline CDR1 SGHTA, CDR2 FQGTGA. The DNA for the CDR3 is TGTGCCAGCAGCGACGGGGGAAAACTGTTTTTT. Its translation is CASSDGGKLFF.

V and J are TRBV5-1 and TRBJ2-7; 10 bases are a match to TRBD2. Germline assignment: CDR1 SGHRS and CDR2 YFSETQ. The CDR3 extends over 16 amino acids. Trimming removed 3 bases from V and 2 bases from J; junction bases left unmatched: 8. The CDR3 sequence: CASSSLAGGNPYEQYF. The CDR3 DNA reads TGCGCCAGCAGCTCCTTAGCGGGAGGAAATCCCTACGAGCAGTACTTC.

This chain joins TRBV6-1 and TRBJ1-2; TRBD1 agrees at 11 bases. Germline trimming cut 5 bases from V and 5 bases from J; bases unmatched to any gene: 4. CDR3 length: 14 amino acids. Germline-derived CDR1 and CDR2 are MNHNS and SASEGT. The CDR3 sequence: CASSRTGGRYGYTF. DNA of the CDR3: TGTGCCAGCAGTCGGACAGGGGGCCGGTATGGCTACACCTTC.

This sequence joins TRBV5-6 and TRBJ2-5; 12 bases fit TRBD2. Germline V gene sequence: CDR1 SGHDT, CDR2 YYEEEE. J gave up 5 bases and V 2 bases, and 4 bases lay outside the gene matches. The CDR3 totals 15 residues. The CDR3 DNA reads TGTGCCAGCAGCTTTCGCCTAGCGGGAGGGGAGACCCAGTACTTC. Protein: CASSFRLAGGETQYF.

J is TRBJ2-7 and V is TRBV19; 9 bases are shared with TRBD1. The germline gives CDR1 LNHDA, CDR2 SQIVND (reference sequence). With V trimmed by 5 bases and J by 0 bases, 2 bases remained unmatched. CDR3 length: 14 residues. The CDR3 protein is CASSWGQGSYEQYF. Here the CDR3 DNA reads TGTGCCAGTAGTTGGGGACAGGGCTCCTACGAGCAGTACTTC.

The rearrangement links TRBV9 to TRBJ2-7, with TRBD2 matching over 12 bases. The CDR3 contains 16 residues. V shed 2 bases, J shed 5 bases, and the junction held 8 bases outside the gene matches. Germline V gene sequence: CDR1 SGDLS, CDR2 YYNGEE. Written as DNA, the CDR3 is TGTGCCAGCAGCGTCGAACTAGCGGGGGGATCCCACGAGCAGTACTTC. Its protein is CASSVELAGGSHEQYF.

The V call is TRBV7-9, the J call TRBJ2-7; 9 bases are a match to TRBD1. Germline CDR1 and CDR2: SEHNR and FQNEAQ (reference sequence). The ends lost 4 bases at V and 1 base at J; junction bases unmatched: 5. The CDR3 spans 15 residues. In DNA, the CDR3 is TGTGCCAGCAGCTCTACCGGGACAGGGTCCTACGAGCAGTACTTC. Residues: CASSSTGTGSYEQYF.

The V gene is TRBV25-1, the J gene TRBJ2-5; 7 positions agree with TRBD1. In germline, CDR1 is MGHDK, CDR2 SYGVNS. Unmatched junction bases numbered 10, after V lost 6 bases and J lost 0 bases. CDR3 size: 16 residues. The CDR3 region is CASRFRDSWYQETQYF. In DNA, the CDR3 is TGTGCCAGCAGGTTCCGGGACAGTTGGTACCAAGAGACCCAGTACTTC.

V usage is TRBV5-4 and J usage is TRBJ2-2; D gene ambiguous. Trimming took off 5 bases at V and 6 bases at J, with 17 bases between the two ends. CDR1 is SGHNT and CDR2 is YYREEE in the germline V gene (reference sequence). This CDR3 is built from 15 residues. The CDR3 spells CASSLESVVPGELFF. Here the CDR3 DNA reads TGTGCCAGCAGTCTGGAAAGCGTGGTTCCCGGGGAGCTGTTTTTT.

The table lists this clone with a few counts. The V gene is TRBV5-1, the J gene TRBJ2-4, with 8 bases that match TRBD2. The CDR3 loop spans 17 amino acids. Looked up from germline, CDR1 is SGHRS and CDR2 is YFSETQ. V trimming: 1 base; J trimming: 5 bases; junction bases outside the gene matches: 11. The CDR3 spells CASSLSSGGRTQNIQYF. As DNA, the CDR3 is TGCGCCAGCAGCTTGTCTTCGGGGGGGCGTACTCAAAACATTCAGTACTTC.

The sample holds one count of this clone. The genes are TRBV5-1 and TRBJ1-5; D is possibly TRBD1 (5 bases). The CDR3 length is 15 residues. V shed 0 bases and J shed 8 bases, with 15 bases lying between them. Germline V gives CDR1 SGHRS, CDR2 YFSETQ. The CDR3 sequence is CASSLEWGGRKPQHF. The CDR3 DNA reads as TGCGCCAGCAGCTTGGAGTGGGGGGGAAGAAAGCCCCAGCATTTT.

J is TRBJ2-7 and V is TRBV10-3; 9 nucleotides align to TRBD2. J lost 0 bases, V lost 3 bases, and 3 bases had no gene match. Looked up from germline, CDR1 is ENHRY and CDR2 is SYGVKD. The CDR3 is 15 amino acids. The CDR3 coding sequence is TGTGCCATCAGTGAAACTAGCGGGCACTCCTACGAGCAGTACTTC. Encoded protein: CAISETSGHSYEQYF.

The V call is TRBV7-2, the J call TRBJ2-4; tentatively, D is TRBD2 (6 bases). V was trimmed by 1 base and J by 8 bases, leaving 12 bases between them. This CDR3 spans 14 amino acids. Germline CDR1 SGHTA, CDR2 FQGNSA. The CDR3 DNA follows: TGTGCCAGCAGCTTAGGACTAGAGATCTACATTCAGTACTTC. This codes for CASSLGLEIYIQYF.

This clone came up once. This chain connects TRBV29-1 to TRBJ1-4, with D uncertain. CDR3 length: 14 amino acids. The germline V gene encodes CDR1 SQVTM and CDR2 ANQGSEA. The V end lost 1 base, the J end lost 12 bases, and 18 bases lay between the germline ends. The CDR3 reads CSVEVRGHWKELFF. CDR3 sequence (DNA): TGCAGCGTTGAAGTGCGCGGTCACTGGAAAGAACTGTTTTTT.

The chain uses TRBV2 and TRBJ2-3, with 12 bases fitting TRBD2. V lost 7 bases and J lost 4; bases outside the gene matches: 6. The CDR3 covers 15 residues. Germline values: CDR1 SNHLY, CDR2 FYNNEI. The CDR3 loop is CASIGLAGRSDTQYF. The CDR3 DNA sequence: TGTGCCAGCATCGGACTAGCGGGGAGGTCAGATACGCAGTATTTT.

The J gene is TRBJ1-5, the V gene TRBV6-1, with 7 positions matching TRBD1. The V gene end was trimmed by 6 bases and the J gene end by 4 bases; junction bases not matched to a gene: 3. The length of the CDR3 is 13 residues. In germline, CDR1 is MNHNS, CDR2 SASEGT. CDR3 sequence: CASSLTGNQPQHF. CDR3 bases: TGTGCCAGCAGCCTGACAGGGAATCAGCCCCAGCATTTT.

V gene TRBV2 combines with J gene TRBJ2-7, with 10 bases fitting TRBD2. Per germline, CDR1 SNHLY and CDR2 FYNNEI. The CDR3 totals 14 residues. The V gene end was trimmed by 6 bases and the J gene end by 6 bases; junction bases not matched to a gene: 8. The CDR3: CASRRPGLASEQYF. In DNA, the CDR3 is TGTGCCAGCAGACGACCGGGACTAGCGAGCGAGCAGTACTTC. Complete variable domain (other parts from reference TRBV2 and TRBJ2-7): EPEVTQTPSHQVTQMGQEVILRCVPISNHLYFYWYRQILGQKVEFLVSFYNNEISEKSEIFDDQFSVERPDGSNFTLKIRSTKLEDSAMYFCASRRPGLASEQYFGPGTRLTVT.

The V gene is TRBV9, the J gene TRBJ2-1, with a possible D match to TRBD1 (5 bases). CDR1 and CDR2 (germline): SGDLS, YYNGEE. V was trimmed by 0 bases and J by 7 bases, leaving 11 bases between them. The CDR3 sequence is 14 residues long. In DNA, the CDR3 is TGTGCCAGCAGCGTAGCCGCAGGGTTGAATGAGCAGTTCTTC. Translating gives CASSVAAGLNEQFF. The variable domain in full, with the rest retrieved from reference TRBV9 and TRBJ2-1, is DSGVTQTPKHLITATGQRVTLRCSPRSGDLSVYWYQQSLDQGLQFLIQYYNGEERAKGNILERFSAQQFPDLHSELNLSSLELGDSALYFCASSVAAGLNEQFFGPGTRLTVL.

This chain uses TRBV4-2 with TRBJ1-6; no clear D gene. This CDR3 is built from 14 residues. V dropped 1 base and J dropped 5 bases, with 6 bases sitting between them. CDR1 is LGHNA, CDR2 YNFKEQ, per germline. The chain's CDR3 is CASSQGGDNSPLHF. CDR3 coding DNA: TGTGCCAGCAGCCAAGGGGGAGATAATTCACCCCTCCACTTT.

J is TRBJ2-5 and V is TRBV2; the match to TRBD2 covers 10 bases. Looked up from germline, CDR1 is SNHLY and CDR2 is FYNNEI. Trimming took 6 bases from V and 4 from J; bases not matched to a gene: 20. The CDR3 length is 19 residues. The CDR3 DNA reads as TGTGCCAGCAGCCCCGAGGCTAGCGGGAGTTTAAGGGCCCGAGAGACCCAGTACTTC. Protein product: CASSPEASGSLRARETQYF. Full variable domain (missing parts from reference TRBV2 and TRBJ2-5): EPEVTQTPSHQVTQMGQEVILRCVPISNHLYFYWYRQILGQKVEFLVSFYNNEISEKSEIFDDQFSVERPDGSNFTLKIRSTKLEDSAMYFCASSPEASGSLRARETQYFGPGTRLLVL.

The V call is TRBV6-1, the J call TRBJ1-2; 9 nucleotides line up with TRBD1. Unmatched junction bases numbered 12, after V lost 6 bases and J lost 7 bases. Germline CDR1 is MNHNS and CDR2 is SASEGT. CDR3 size: 15 residues. The CDR3 region is CASRPNPGTGIGYTF. CDR3 bases: TGTGCCAGCAGACCGAACCCGGGGACAGGGATTGGCTACACCTTC.

The gene calls are TRBV6-5 and TRBJ2-3; D is unclear. V was pared by 2 bases and J by 3 bases, with 12 bases between. The CDR3 length is 15 residues. Per germline, CDR1 MNHEY and CDR2 SVGAGI. The CDR3 DNA reads as TGTGCCAGCAGTTACACATTGGCTGGTACAGATACGCAGTATTTT. Protein sequence: CASSYTLAGTDTQYF.

The V gene is TRBV5-6, the J gene TRBJ2-7; perhaps TRBD2 as D (6 bases). With 0 bases removed from V and 3 bases from J, the gap between germline ends came to 13 bases. The CDR3 sequence is 15 residues long. Germline CDR1 reads SGHDT; CDR2 reads YYEEEE. The CDR3: CASSLVRELVYEQYF. CDR3 nucleotide sequence: TGTGCCAGCAGCTTGGTCCGGGAGCTCGTCTACGAGCAGTACTTC.

This clone has just a few counts. The chain recombines TRBV18 with TRBJ1-2; TRBD1 might be the D (6 bases). The germline V and J ends were trimmed by 3 bases and 4 bases, with 15 bases remaining between them. CDR1 is KGHSH, CDR2 LQKENI, per germline. The CDR3 is 15 residues long. The chain's CDR3 is CASSPATGQFYGYTF. The DNA for the CDR3 is TGTGCCAGCTCACCCGCCACCGGACAGTTCTATGGCTACACCTTC.

The V call is TRBV7-3, the J call TRBJ1-1; D remains ambiguous. Germline loops: CDR1 SGHTA, CDR2 FQGTGA. Trimming took 5 bases from V and 3 from J, leaving 10 bases between them. The CDR3 consists of 13 residues. The CDR3 coding sequence is TGTGCCAGCAGCCCAACTTTGGACACTGAAGCTTTCTTT. Translated, it gives CASSPTLDTEAFF.

The chain uses TRBV19 and TRBJ1-5; the D is unclear. The CDR3 totals 13 residues. With 2 bases removed from V and 5 bases from J, the gap between germline ends came to 7 bases. CDR1 LNHDA and CDR2 SQIVND come from the germline V gene (reference sequence). Here the CDR3 DNA reads TGTGCCAGTAGTATAAACGGAGATCAGCCCCAGCATTTT. Encoded protein: CASSINGDQPQHF.

This clone showed up just a few times. The chain uses TRBV2 and TRBJ1-6, with 9 bases lining up with TRBD1. The germline V gene encodes CDR1 SNHLY and CDR2 FYNNEI. CDR3 length: 16 residues. V gave up 6 bases and J gave up 6 bases; unmatched junction bases: 9. This CDR3 reads CASRAMTGGANSPLHF. CDR3 sequence (DNA): TGTGCCAGCAGGGCTATGACAGGGGGGGCTAATTCACCCCTCCACTTT.